This entry lists 27 T cell receptor beta chains sequenced from one sample in a study of cytomegalovirus exposure and HLA in healthy donors. Assay: immunoSEQ multiplex PCR; the TCRdb copy retains only in-frame clones and omits some. The sample lists roughly 56,000 clones, 85% to 95% occurring once. Sequenced sample: PBMCs. Every receptor here comes from a man between 18 and 35 years old in good health and CMV-seronegative.

This clone was observed a single time. The J gene is TRBJ1-2, the V gene TRBV28; 11 bases match TRBD1. Per the germline V gene, CDR1 is MDHEN and CDR2 is SYDVKM. The CDR3 length is 13 residues. V shed 6 bases, J shed 8 bases, and the junction held 5 bases outside the gene matches. DNA for the CDR3: TGTGCCAGCAGCTCGGGACAGGGGGAAGGCTACACCTTC. It yields the protein CASSSGQGEGYTF.

The CDR3 DNA follows: TGTGCCAGCAGTTCTCAGGGAATTGGAGAGACCCAGTACTTC. Its protein is CASSSQGIGETQYF. V and J are TRBV27 and TRBJ2-5; TRBD1 is a possible D gene (5 bases). Germline V gene lookup returns CDR1 MNHEY and CDR2 SMNVEV (reference sequence). Trimming cost V 4 bases and J 4 bases, with 13 bases left between them. The CDR3 sequence is 14 residues long.

This clone was detected a few times. The V and J genes are TRBV2 and TRBJ1-1; D is unresolved. The CDR3 is made up of 12 amino acids. CDR1 is SNHLY, CDR2 FYNNEI, per germline. V lost 6 bases to trimming and J lost 8 bases, with 13 bases between them. The CDR3 loop is CASRSGVQEAFF. The CDR3 coding sequence is TGTGCCAGCAGGTCCGGAGTCCAAGAAGCTTTCTTT.

The chain recombines TRBV9 with TRBJ1-1, with D tentatively TRBD1 (6 bases). The CDR3 sequence is 13 residues long. V lost 0 bases to trimming and J lost 7 bases, with 10 bases between them. Germline V gives CDR1 SGDLS, CDR2 YYNGEE. The CDR3 reads CASSVVTGIEAFF. CDR3 sequence (DNA): TGTGCCAGCAGCGTAGTAACAGGGATTGAAGCTTTCTTT.

This chain joins TRBV7-6 and TRBJ2-3; the D gene is possibly TRBD2 (6 bases). V lost 5 bases and J 2 bases, leaving 8 bases between the germline ends. The CDR3 is 13 residues long. Germline CDR1 and CDR2: SGHVS and FNYEAQ. This chain's CDR3 is CASSGLPTDTQYF. The CDR3 nucleotides are TGTGCCAGCAGCGGACTACCCACAGATACGCAGTATTTT.

A single count supports this clone. The genes are TRBV27 and TRBJ2-2; perhaps TRBD2 as D (6 bases). The CDR3 length is 15 residues. The V end lost 4 bases, the J end lost 1 base, and 10 bases lay between the germline ends. Germline V gene sequence: CDR1 MNHEY, CDR2 SMNVEV (reference sequence). The CDR3 DNA follows: TGTGCCAGCAGTTGGAGTAGCGGGAACACCGGGGAGCTGTTTTTT. This translates into CASSWSSGNTGELFF.

The J gene is TRBJ2-5, the V gene TRBV29-1, with a weak D call TRBD2 (6 bases). Between the trimmed V and J ends, which lost 7 bases and 5 bases, there was a span of 14 bases. The germline CDR1 and CDR2 sequences are SQVTM and ANQGSEA. The CDR3 totals 12 residues. The CDR3 coding sequence is TGCAGCGGGCGGACTGGGGGGGAGACCCAGTACTTC. Translated: CSGRTGGETQYF. The complete variable domain, with remaining parts taken from reference TRBV29-1 and TRBJ2-5, reads SAVISQKPSRDICQRGTSLTIQCQVDSQVTMMFWYRQQPGQSLTLIATANQGSEATYESGFVIDKFPISRPNLTFSTLTVSNMSPEDSSIYLCSGRTGGETQYFGPGTRLLVL.

The sample holds one count of this clone. The gene calls are TRBV18 and TRBJ1-2; TRBD1 aligns across 11 bases. The CDR3 runs 15 residues. Germline V gene lookup returns CDR1 KGHSH and CDR2 LQKENI. J was trimmed by 8 bases and V by 4 bases; bases with no gene match: 9. In nucleotides, the CDR3 is TGTGCCAGCTCACGAGGGACAGGGGGAGCAGGAGGCTACACCTTC. Amino acid sequence: CASSRGTGGAGGYTF.

This sequence joins TRBV7-2 and TRBJ2-7; 8 bases map to TRBD1. Germline loops: CDR1 SGHTA, CDR2 FQGNSA. After removal of 4 bases from V and 2 bases from J, the junction contained 4 bases not matched to a gene. This CDR3 is 14 amino acids long. Written as DNA, the CDR3 is TGTGCCAGCAGCTGGGGACAGGAAACCTACGAGCAGTACTTC. It is translated as CASSWGQETYEQYF.

V is TRBV29-1 and J is TRBJ2-7; D may be TRBD2 (5 bases). This CDR3 spans 13 amino acids. V lost 4 bases, J lost 6 bases, and 16 bases lay in between. Germline V gene sequence: CDR1 SQVTM, CDR2 ANQGSEA. The CDR3 reads CSVVVLVPGEQYF. The CDR3 bases are TGCAGCGTTGTTGTACTAGTCCCTGGCGAGCAGTACTTC.

Comment on this clone: Different DNA sequences within this sample yield the same CDR3. The rearrangement links TRBV28 to TRBJ2-7; no clear D. Trimming shortened V by 2 bases and J by 0 bases, and 5 bases separated the two germline ends. The germline V gene has CDR1 MDHEN and CDR2 SYDVKM. There are 13 residues in the CDR3. The CDR3 region is CASSLGGSYEQYF. DNA for the CDR3: TGTGCCAGCAGTTTAGGCGGCTCCTACGAGCAGTACTTC.

The rearrangement links TRBV2 to TRBJ2-7; 13 bases line up with TRBD2. This CDR3 has 15 residues. Germline CDR1 reads SNHLY; CDR2 reads FYNNEI. J was trimmed by 6 bases and V by 11 bases; bases with no gene match: 13. The CDR3 protein is CAVLGPGTSGTEQYF. The CDR3 DNA follows: TGTGCCGTTTTAGGGCCCGGGACTAGCGGGACCGAGCAGTACTTC. Full variable domain (remainder filled in from reference TRBV2 and TRBJ2-7): EPEVTQTPSHQVTQMGQEVILRCVPISNHLYFYWYRQILGQKVEFLVSFYNNEISEKSEIFDDQFSVERPDGSNFTLKIRSTKLEDSAMYFCAVLGPGTSGTEQYFGPGTRLTVT.

This sequence joins TRBV4-1 and TRBJ2-1; 7 bases fit TRBD2. With V trimmed by 0 bases and J by 8 bases, 10 bases remained unmatched. CDR3 size: 16 residues. Germline values: CDR1 MGHRA, CDR2 YSYEKL. The DNA for the CDR3 is TGCGCCAGCAGCCAAGATCTAGCGGCGGACGAACATGAGCAGTTCTTC. Protein product: CASSQDLAADEHEQFF.

This chain connects TRBV7-2 to TRBJ2-5; 7 positions agree with TRBD2. Germline-derived CDR1 and CDR2 are SGHTA and FQGNSA. V gave up 5 bases and J gave up 5 bases; unmatched junction bases: 11. This CDR3 contains 15 residues. The CDR3 loop reads CASSPQIAGRETQYF. The CDR3 nucleotides are TGTGCCAGCAGCCCCCAAATAGCGGGTCGGGAGACCCAGTACTTC.

This sequence joins TRBV19 and TRBJ2-7, with 13 bases identical to TRBD2. This CDR3 contains 17 residues. Germline V lookup: CDR1 LNHDA, CDR2 SQIVND (reference sequence). The junction had 12 bases not matched to a gene; V was cut back by 10 bases and J by 0 bases. CDR3 amino acids: CATLGLAGVGGSYEQYF. The CDR3 nucleotides read TGTGCCACCTTAGGACTAGCGGGAGTGGGTGGCTCCTACGAGCAGTACTTC.

The genes are TRBV11-2 and TRBJ1-4, with 8 bases lining up with TRBD1. The J segment lost 7 bases and the V segment lost 0 bases, leaving 4 bases of the junction unmatched. Germline lookup yields CDR1 SGHAT and CDR2 FQNNGV. This CDR3 spans 15 amino acids. The CDR3 region has the DNA TGTGCCAGCAGCTTAGATCAGGGGGCGTTTGAAAAACTGTTTTTT. Translation gives CASSLDQGAFEKLFF. Supplemented by reference TRBV11-2 and TRBJ1-4, the full variable domain reads EAGVAQSPRYKIIEKRQSVAFWCNPISGHATLYWYQQILGQGPKLLIQFQNNGVVDDSQLPKDRFSAERLKGVDSTLKIQPAKLEDSAVYLCASSLDQGAFEKLFFGSGTQLSVL.

V and J are TRBV10-3 and TRBJ2-1, with 8 bases matching TRBD2. The junction had 5 bases not matched to a gene; V was cut back by 4 bases and J by 6 bases. Per the germline V gene, CDR1 is ENHRY and CDR2 is SYGVKD. CDR3 length: 14 amino acids. The CDR3 region is CAISGPGGANEQFF. CDR3 coding DNA: TGTGCCATCAGTGGGCCCGGGGGGGCCAATGAGCAGTTCTTC.

The chain is built from TRBV19 and TRBJ1-5; 10 bases fit TRBD1. V was clipped by 6 bases and J by 4 bases; unmatched bases: 6. Germline CDR1 and CDR2: LNHDA and SQIVND (reference sequence). The CDR3 spans 15 residues. CDR3: CASRGTGAGNQPQHF. The DNA of the CDR3 is TGTGCCAGTAGAGGGACAGGGGCCGGGAATCAGCCCCAGCATTTT.

The V call is TRBV6-4, the J call TRBJ2-3; D is ambiguous. The CDR3 runs 13 residues. Trimming pared 4 bases from V and 3 bases from J, leaving 8 bases between. Looked up from germline, CDR1 is MRHNA and CDR2 is SNTAGT. CDR3 in amino acids: CASSAQTTDTQYF. As DNA, the CDR3 is TGTGCCAGCAGTGCCCAGACAACAGATACGCAGTATTTT.

The chain uses TRBV7-8 and TRBJ1-5; 7 positions match TRBD1. V lost 3 bases and J lost 11; bases outside the gene matches: 10. This CDR3 is built from 14 residues. Germline V CDR1 and CDR2: SGHVS, FQNEAQ. The CDR3 DNA is TGTGCCAGCAGCTTGGATAGGACAGGTAGGTCCCAGCATTTT. This encodes CASSLDRTGRSQHF.

The rearrangement uses TRBV6-1 and TRBJ1-4; D not resolved. The V gene lost 5 bases and the J gene lost 3 bases, with 13 bases spanning the gap. The CDR3 length is 15 residues. The germline V gene has CDR1 MNHNS and CDR2 SASEGT. The DNA for the CDR3 is TGTGCCAGCAGTCGCGCAGACAACTCTAATGAAAAACTGTTTTTT. Translation: CASSRADNSNEKLFF.

The chain has TRBV5-1 and TRBJ2-5, with TRBD1 identical over 9 bases. CDR1 and CDR2 (germline): SGHRS, YFSETQ. Unmatched junction bases numbered 12, after V lost 4 bases and J lost 5 bases. This CDR3 is built from 16 residues. The CDR3 is CASSPRTGARRETQYF. The CDR3 DNA reads TGCGCCAGCAGCCCCCGGACAGGGGCCCGGAGGGAGACCCAGTACTTC.

The chain links TRBV27 to TRBJ1-5; no reliable D call. This CDR3 comprises 13 residues. Per the germline V gene, CDR1 is MNHEY and CDR2 is SMNVEV (reference sequence). Between the trimmed V and J ends, which lost 2 bases and 4 bases, there was a span of 6 bases. The CDR3 DNA reads TGTGCCAGCAGTTTAGGGCCTAATCAGCCCCAGCATTTT. This encodes CASSLGPNQPQHF.

The rearrangement joins TRBV4-3 to TRBJ2-1, with D hard to call. There are 14 residues in the CDR3. Germline lookup yields CDR1 LGHNA and CDR2 YSLEER. The V end lost 0 bases, the J end lost 3 bases, and 6 bases lay between the germline ends. The CDR3 nucleotides read TGCGCCAGCAGCCAAGATGTAAACTACAATGAGCAGTTCTTC. It translates to CASSQDVNYNEQFF.

The gene calls are TRBV5-6 and TRBJ2-7; D is unclear. The CDR3 contains 12 residues. Per the germline V gene, CDR1 is SGHDT and CDR2 is YYEEEE. Trimming removed 3 bases from V and 6 bases from J, with 10 bases in between. The CDR3 reads CASSSRLGEQYF. Here the CDR3 DNA reads TGTGCCAGCAGCTCAAGACTCGGCGAGCAGTACTTC.

The chain carries TRBV9 and TRBJ2-2; 9 nucleotides match TRBD1. Looked up from germline, CDR1 is SGDLS and CDR2 is YYNGEE. The CDR3 length is 15 residues. The J segment lost 2 bases and the V segment lost 2 bases, leaving 1 base of the junction unmatched. The CDR3 is CASSVGQGNTGELFF. CDR3 bases: TGTGCCAGCAGCGTGGGACAGGGTAACACCGGGGAGCTGTTTTTT.

The gene calls are TRBV6-5 and TRBJ1-4, with TRBD1 matching over 11 bases. Per the germline V gene, CDR1 is MNHEY and CDR2 is SVGAGI. CDR3 length equals 16 residues. J was trimmed by 4 bases and V by 2 bases; bases with no gene match: 3. The CDR3 DNA reads TGTGCCAGCAGTTACGCGGGACAGGGGGTTAATGAAAAACTGTTTTTT. This encodes CASSYAGQGVNEKLFF.